The entry below gives a single T cell receptor beta chain sequence along with its context. TCRdb re-called the 5' RACE reads through MiXCR, storing one row per CDR3 protein. The sample records more than 300,000 distinct CDR3 sequences, around 20% being singletons. Germline V gene data show CDR1 as MNHEY and CDR2 as SVGEGT. The CDR3 consists of 16 residues. V was pared by 6 bases and J by 6 bases, with 15 bases of the junction left unmatched. The data belong to a study of T-cell memory formation after mild COVID-19. This chain uses TRBV6-2 or TRBV6-3 with TRBJ2-3; 7 nucleotides line up with TRBD2. The TCR sequence derives from a man aged 18-30 years who had mild COVID-19 (a few samples of this study predate the infection). Cell type and time point are not known. Specimen: PBMCs or a T cell subset sorted from them (not recorded which). This chain's CDR3 is CASSRPVRGTYDTQYF. The CDR3 DNA is TGTGCCAGCAGCCGACCCGTGCGGGGGACCTACGATACGCAGTATTTT.